This section outlines one T cell receptor beta chain sequence together with its context. The sample is drawn from a study of blood T cell repertoires in COVID-19. In the study overall: Acute and convalescent COVID-19 samples came from the United States, Italy and Spain. T cells, B-cell-depleted T cells, or PBMCs provided the cDNA or gDNA that served as material.

This CDR3 is 16 amino acids long. V shed 0 bases, J shed 6 bases, and the junction held 12 bases outside the gene matches. Germline-derived CDR1 and CDR2 are GTSNPN and SVGIG (reference sequence). As processed by the authors: Scientists estimated how many nucleated cells there were by amplifying reference gene primers. Libraries were prepared by immunoSEQ multiplex PCR; TCRdb keeps only in-frame clonotypes and omits some of them. V and J calls plus clone size are reproduced from that table; the DNA served to infer D and trimming. The table has roughly 36,000 clones, around 86% seen once. The sequence came from a man between 50 and 59 years old with active or convalescent COVID-19. The sample comprised peripheral blood. The chain recombines TRBV30 with TRBJ1-2, with 8 bases fitting TRBD1. CDR3 bases: TGTGCCTGGAGTGTAGGGCAGGGGGCCCCCCGGGATGGCTACACCTTC. It translates to CAWSVGQGAPRDGYTF.